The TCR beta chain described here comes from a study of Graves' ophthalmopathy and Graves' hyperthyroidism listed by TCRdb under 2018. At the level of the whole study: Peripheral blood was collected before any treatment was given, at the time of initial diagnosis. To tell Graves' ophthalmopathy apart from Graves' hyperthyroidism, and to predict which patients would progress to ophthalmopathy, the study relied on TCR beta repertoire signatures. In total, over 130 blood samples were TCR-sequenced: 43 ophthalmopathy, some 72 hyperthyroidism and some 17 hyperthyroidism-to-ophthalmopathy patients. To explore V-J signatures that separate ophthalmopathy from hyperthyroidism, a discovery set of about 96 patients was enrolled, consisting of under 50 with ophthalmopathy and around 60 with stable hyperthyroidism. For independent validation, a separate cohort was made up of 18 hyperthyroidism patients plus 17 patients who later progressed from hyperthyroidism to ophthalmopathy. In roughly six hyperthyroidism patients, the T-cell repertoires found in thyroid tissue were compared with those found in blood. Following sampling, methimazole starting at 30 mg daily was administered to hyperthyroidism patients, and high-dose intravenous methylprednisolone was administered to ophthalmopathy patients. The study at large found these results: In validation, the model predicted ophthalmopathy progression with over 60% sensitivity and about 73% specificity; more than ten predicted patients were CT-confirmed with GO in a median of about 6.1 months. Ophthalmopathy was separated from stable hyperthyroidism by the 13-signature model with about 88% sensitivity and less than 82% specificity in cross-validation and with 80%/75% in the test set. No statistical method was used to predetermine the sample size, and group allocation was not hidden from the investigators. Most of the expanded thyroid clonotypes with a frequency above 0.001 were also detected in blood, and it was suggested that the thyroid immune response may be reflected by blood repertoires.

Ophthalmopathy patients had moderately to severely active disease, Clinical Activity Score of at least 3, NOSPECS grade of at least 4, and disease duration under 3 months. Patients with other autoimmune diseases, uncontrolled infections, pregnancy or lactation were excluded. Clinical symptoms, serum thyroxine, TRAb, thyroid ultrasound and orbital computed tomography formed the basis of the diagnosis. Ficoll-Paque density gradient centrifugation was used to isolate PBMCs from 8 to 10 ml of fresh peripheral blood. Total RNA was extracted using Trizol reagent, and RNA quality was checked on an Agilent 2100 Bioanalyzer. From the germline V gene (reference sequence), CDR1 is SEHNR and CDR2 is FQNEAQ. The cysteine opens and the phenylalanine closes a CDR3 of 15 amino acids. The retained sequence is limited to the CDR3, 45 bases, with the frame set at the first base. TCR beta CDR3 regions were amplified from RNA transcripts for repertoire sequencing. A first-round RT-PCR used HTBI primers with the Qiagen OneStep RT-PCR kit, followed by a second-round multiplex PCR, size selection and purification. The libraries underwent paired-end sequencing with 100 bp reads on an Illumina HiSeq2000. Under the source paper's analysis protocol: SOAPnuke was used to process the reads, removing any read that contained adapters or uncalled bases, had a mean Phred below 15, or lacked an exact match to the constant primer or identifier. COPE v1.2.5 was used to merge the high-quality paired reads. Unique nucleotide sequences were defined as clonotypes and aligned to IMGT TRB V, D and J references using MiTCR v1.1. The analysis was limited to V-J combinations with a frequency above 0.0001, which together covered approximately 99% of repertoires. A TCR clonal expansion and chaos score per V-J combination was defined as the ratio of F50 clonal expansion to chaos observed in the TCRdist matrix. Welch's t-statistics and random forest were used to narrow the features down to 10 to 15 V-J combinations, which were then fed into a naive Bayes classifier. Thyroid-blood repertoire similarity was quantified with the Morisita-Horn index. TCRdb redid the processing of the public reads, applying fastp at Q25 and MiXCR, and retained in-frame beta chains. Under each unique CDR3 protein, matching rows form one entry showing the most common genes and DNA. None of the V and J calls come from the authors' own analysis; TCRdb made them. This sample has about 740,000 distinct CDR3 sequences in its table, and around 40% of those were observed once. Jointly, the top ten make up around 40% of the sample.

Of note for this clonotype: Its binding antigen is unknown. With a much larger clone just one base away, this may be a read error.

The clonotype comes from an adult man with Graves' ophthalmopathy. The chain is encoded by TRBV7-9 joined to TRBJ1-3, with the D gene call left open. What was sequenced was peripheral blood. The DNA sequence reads TGTGCCAGCACCTCTCGGGGTAACTCTGGAGACACCATATATTTT. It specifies CASTSRGNSGDTIYF. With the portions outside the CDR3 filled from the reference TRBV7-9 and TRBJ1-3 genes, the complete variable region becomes DTGVSQNPRHKITKRGQNVTFRCDPISEHNRLYWYRQTLGQGPEFLTYFQNEAQLEKSRLLSDRFSAERPKGSFSTLEIQRTEQGDSAMYLCASTSRGNSGDTIYFGEGSWLTVV.